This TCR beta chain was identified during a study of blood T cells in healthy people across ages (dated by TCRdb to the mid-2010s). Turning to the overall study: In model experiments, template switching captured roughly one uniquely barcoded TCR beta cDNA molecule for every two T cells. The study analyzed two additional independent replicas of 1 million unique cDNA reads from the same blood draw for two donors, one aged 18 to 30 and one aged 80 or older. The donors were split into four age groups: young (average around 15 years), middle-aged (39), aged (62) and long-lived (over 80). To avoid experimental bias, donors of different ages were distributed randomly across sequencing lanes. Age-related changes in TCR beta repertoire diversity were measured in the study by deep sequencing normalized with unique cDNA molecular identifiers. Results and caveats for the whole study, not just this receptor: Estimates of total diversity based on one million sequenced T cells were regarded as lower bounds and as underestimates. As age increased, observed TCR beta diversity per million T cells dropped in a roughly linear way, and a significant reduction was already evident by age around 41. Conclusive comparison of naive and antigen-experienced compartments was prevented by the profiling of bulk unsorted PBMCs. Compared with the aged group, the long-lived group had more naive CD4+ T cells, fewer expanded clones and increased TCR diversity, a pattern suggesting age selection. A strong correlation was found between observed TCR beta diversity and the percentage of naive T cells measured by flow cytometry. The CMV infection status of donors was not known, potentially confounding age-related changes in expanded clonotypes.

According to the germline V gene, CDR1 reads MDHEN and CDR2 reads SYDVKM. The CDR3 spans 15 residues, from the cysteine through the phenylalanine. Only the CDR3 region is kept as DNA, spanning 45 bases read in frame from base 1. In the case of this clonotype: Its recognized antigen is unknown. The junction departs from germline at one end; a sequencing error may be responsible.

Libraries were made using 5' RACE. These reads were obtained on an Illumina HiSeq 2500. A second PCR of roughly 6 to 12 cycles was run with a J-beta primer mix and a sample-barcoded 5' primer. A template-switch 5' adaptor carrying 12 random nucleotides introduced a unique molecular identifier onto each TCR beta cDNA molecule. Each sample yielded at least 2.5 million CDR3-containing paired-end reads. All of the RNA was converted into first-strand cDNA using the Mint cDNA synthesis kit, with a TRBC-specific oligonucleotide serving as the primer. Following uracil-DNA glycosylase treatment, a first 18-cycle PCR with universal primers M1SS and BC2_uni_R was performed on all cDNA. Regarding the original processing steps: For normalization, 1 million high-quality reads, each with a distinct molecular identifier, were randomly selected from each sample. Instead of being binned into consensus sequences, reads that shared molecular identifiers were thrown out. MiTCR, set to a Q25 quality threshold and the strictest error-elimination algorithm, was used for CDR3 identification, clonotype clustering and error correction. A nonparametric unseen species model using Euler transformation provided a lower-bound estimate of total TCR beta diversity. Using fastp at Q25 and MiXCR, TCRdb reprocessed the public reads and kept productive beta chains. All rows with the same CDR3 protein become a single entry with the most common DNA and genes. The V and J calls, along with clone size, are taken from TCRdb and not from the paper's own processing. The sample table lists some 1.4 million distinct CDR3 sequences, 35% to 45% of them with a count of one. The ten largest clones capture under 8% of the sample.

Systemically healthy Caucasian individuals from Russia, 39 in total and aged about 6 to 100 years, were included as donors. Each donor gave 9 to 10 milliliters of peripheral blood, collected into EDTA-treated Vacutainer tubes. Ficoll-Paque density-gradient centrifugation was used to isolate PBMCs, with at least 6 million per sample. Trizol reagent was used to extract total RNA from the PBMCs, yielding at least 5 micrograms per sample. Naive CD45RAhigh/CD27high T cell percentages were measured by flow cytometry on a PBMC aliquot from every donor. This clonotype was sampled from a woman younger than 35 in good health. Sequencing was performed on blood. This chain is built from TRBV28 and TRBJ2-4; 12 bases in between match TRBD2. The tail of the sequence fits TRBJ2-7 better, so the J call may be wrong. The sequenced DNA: TGTGCCGGCAGAAGACTAGCGGGGGACTCCTACGAGCAGTACTTC. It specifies CAGRRLAGDSYEQYF.